This T cell receptor beta chain is from a study of blood T cell repertoires in COVID-19. In the study overall: Sites across the United States, Italy and Spain contributed samples from acute and convalescent COVID-19. T cells, B-cell-depleted T cells, or PBMCs supplied cDNA or gDNA.

Trimming pared 0 bases from V and 7 bases from J, leaving 9 bases between. Germline V gene data show CDR1 as MNHNY and CDR2 as SVGAGI (reference sequence). CDR3 length: 13 residues. Sequencing used immunoSEQ multiplex PCR; TCRdb keeps in-frame clones, though not all of them. Among about 260,000 clones listed, more than 75% were seen once. The sequenced sample was peripheral blood. The chain is built from TRBV6-6 and TRBJ1-2; maybe TRBD1 (6 bases). This clonotype was obtained from a woman aged 40-49 years who had recovered from COVID-19. In DNA, the CDR3 is TGTGCCAGCAGTTACTCGGTAGGGGGTGGCTACACCTTC. The encoded protein is CASSYSVGGGYTF.